Listed here is a single TCR beta chain. Germline V gene data show CDR1 as MNHEY and CDR2 as SMNVEV (reference sequence). The CDR3 runs to 16 residues. J lost 3 bases, V lost 2 bases, and 10 bases had no gene match. These data originate in a study of blood T cell repertoires in COVID-19. Study-wide context: Spain, Italy and the United States supplied samples that represented acute and convalescent COVID-19. Sources were T cells, B-cell-depleted T cells, or PBMCs; the material itself was cDNA or gDNA.

How the authors handled the data: The authors estimated nucleated cell counts from reference gene primer amplification. Sequencing was performed with immunoSEQ multiplex PCR; in TCRdb, only in-frame clones are kept and a portion is missing. The V and J calls and clone size are taken from that table; D and trimming were inferred from the DNA. Of about 150,000 clones in the sample, under 95% were seen once. This sequence was found in a man aged 50 to 60 with acute or convalescent COVID-19. The gene calls are TRBV27 and TRBJ2-7; 7 bases are a match to TRBD2. The sequenced material came from peripheral blood. The CDR3 protein is CASSLISSSGIYEQYF. CDR3 coding DNA: TGTGCCAGCAGTTTAATCTCATCTAGCGGCATCTACGAGCAGTACTTC.